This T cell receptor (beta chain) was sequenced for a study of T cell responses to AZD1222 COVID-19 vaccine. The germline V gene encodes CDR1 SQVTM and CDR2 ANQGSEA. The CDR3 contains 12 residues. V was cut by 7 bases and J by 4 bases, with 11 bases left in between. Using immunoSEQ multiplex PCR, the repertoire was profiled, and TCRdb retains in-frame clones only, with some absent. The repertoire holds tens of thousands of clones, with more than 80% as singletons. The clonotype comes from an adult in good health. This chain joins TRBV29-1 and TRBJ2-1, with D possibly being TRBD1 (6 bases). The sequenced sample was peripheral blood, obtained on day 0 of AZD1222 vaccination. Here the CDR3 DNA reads TGCAGCGCTATACAGGGATACAATGAGCAGTTCTTC. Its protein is CSAIQGYNEQFF.